This TCR beta chain is from a study of CD8+ T cells in alopecia areata (dated 2018 in TCRdb). General notes on the study: The study used high-throughput TCRbeta sequencing to examine T cell clonal expansion in alopecia areata, in both the C3H/HeJ mouse model and human patients. In humans, TCRbeta sequencing was performed on scalp tissue and on sorted CD4+ and CD8+ peripheral blood T cells from healthy controls and from patients with patchy or totalis/universalis alopecia areata. Clonality in the scalp was compared among normal scalp (n=4), patchy alopecia areata scalp (n=8), and alopecia totalis/universalis scalp (n=8). RNA came from the PAXgene miRNA kit for fixed scalp, the miRNeasy kit for PBMCs, and the RNeasy kit for mouse skin. TCRbeta CDR3 regions were amplified by immunoSEQ multiplex PCR with 35 Vbeta forward and 13 Jbeta reverse primers.

Study-level results and caveats: Compared with mice, TCR sequences shared between patients were less clear, possibly partly because of HLA diversity across the patient population. Scalp TCR repertoire analysis is complicated because resident alphabeta T cells in normal human skin are also sequenced, whereas mouse skin is dominated by gammadelta T cells. Higher clonality and more expanded CD8+ clones were observed in lesional scalp than in normal scalp, particularly in alopecia totalis/universalis, a finding suggestive of antigenic drive.

The receptor library was made with the immunoSEQ multiplex PCR assay. To provide template for TCR sequencing, every sample had RNA extracted and reverse transcribed into cDNA. First-strand cDNA was synthesized with SuperScript III using a 2:1 mix of oligo-dT and random hexamers. A synthetic immune receptor repertoire was used to gauge amplification bias, and whatever bias remained was removed computationally. As for the authors' bioinformatics: Raw reads were preprocessed for error removal, and CDR3 was defined according to IMGT conventions as running from the conserved cysteine to phenylalanine. To get clonality, Shannon entropy was normalized by log2 of the number of productive unique TCRs and the result was subtracted from 1. CD4 or CD8 identity of scalp clones was inferred by cross-referencing scalp TCRbeta sequences with sorted blood CD4 and CD8 repertoires. Imported from immuneACCESS, the table was reduced by TCRdb to in-frame sequences with V and J called. These copies leave out some clones; in studies compared against another copy, an unresolved V gene accounts for under half, and the cause of the remainder is not known. That table gives V, J and clone size, and the DNA gave D and trimming. The sample profile shows roughly 8,000 clones; about three quarters of them were found once. Approximately 2.9% of the sample comes from the top ten.

In regard to this clone: The specificity of this receptor is unknown. The sample holds no much larger clone one base away, and base qualities are not on file.

CD4+ cells from 4 to 6 biomarker-study patients were further sorted into CD25+CD127- cells. Peripheral blood and lesional scalp punch biopsies were obtained from patients with alopecia areata. After PBMCs were isolated by density centrifugation and stained for CD3, CD4 and CD8, a FACSAria was used to sort CD4+ and CD8+ T cells. The untreated alopecia areata patients were recruited through a multicenter biomarker study. Based on the germline V gene, the CDR1 and CDR2 sequences are SGHRS and YFSETQ. V is shortened by 0 bases, J by 2 bases, and the region joining them spans 10 bases. The CDR3 numbers 15 residues from cysteine through phenylalanine. Only CDR3 DNA remains: 45 bases, in frame from the first base.

The origin of this receptor is a human donor with alopecia areata. The sample comprised CD4+ Tregs sorted from blood. The V gene is TRBV5-1 and the J gene is TRBJ2-3, with no confidently assigned D gene. The DNA sequence is given as TGCGCCAGCAGCTTGGACTCTAGATACACAGATACGCAGTATTTT. Its amino acids are CASSLDSRYTDTQYF.